The 7 T cell receptor beta chains reported below all come from one sample, sequenced in a study of T cells in Graves' hyperthyroidism and ophthalmopathy. Amplified TCR beta CDR3 regions derived from RNA transcripts. Researchers ran a first-round RT-PCR on the TCR CDR3 using the HTBI primer set. TCRdb called the multiplex PCR reads again in MiXCR, with one record for every CDR3 protein. The sample yields 530,000 or so distinct CDR3 sequences, about 24% seen once. Sequenced input: blood. Receptor source: a woman in her 30s with Graves' ophthalmopathy.

On this clonotype: Sequence at one end of the junction differs from germline and may be a read error. The J gene is TRBJ2-7, the V gene TRBV27; D might be TRBD1 (6 bases). CDR3 size: 14 residues. The germline V gene has CDR1 MNHEY and CDR2 SMNVEV (reference sequence). Here the CDR3 reads CATSEGTRLYGQYF. CDR3 in DNA: TGCGCCACCTCAGAGGGGACACGGCTCTACGGGCAGTACTTC.

The genes are TRBV19 and TRBJ1-5; TRBD1 aligns across 7 bases. CDR3 length equals 14 residues. After removal of 6 bases from V and 4 bases from J, the junction contained 6 bases not matched to a gene. Germline assignment: CDR1 LNHDA and CDR2 SQIVND (reference sequence). CDR3 protein: CASRAGQLNQPQHF. CDR3 DNA: TGTGCCAGTAGAGCGGGACAGTTGAATCAGCCCCAGCATTTT.

The chain has TRBV12-5 and TRBJ1-1, with 10 bases aligning to TRBD1. The CDR3 consists of 17 residues. Germline CDR1 reads LGHNT; CDR2 reads FRNRAP. Losses at the gene ends were 2 bases for V and 5 bases for J; bases not matched to a gene: 11. The CDR3 DNA reads as TGTGCTAGTGGTTTGAACCACGGGACAGGGGCCTTTACTGAAGCTTTCTTT. Protein product: CASGLNHGTGAFTEAFF.

A few counts support this clonotype. The genes are TRBV6-1 and TRBJ2-7; possibly TRBD1 for D (5 bases). Germline assignment: CDR1 MNHNS and CDR2 SASEGT. This CDR3 has 13 residues. V gave up 6 bases and J gave up 3 bases, with 12 bases separating them. Here the CDR3 reads CASRETVGYEQYF. The CDR3 DNA sequence: TGTGCCAGCAGGGAGACAGTAGGCTACGAGCAGTACTTC.

The chain joins TRBV27 to TRBJ1-5, with D unresolved. With 3 bases removed from V and 2 bases from J, the gap between germline ends came to 8 bases. In germline, CDR1 is MNHEY, CDR2 SMNVEV (reference sequence). This CDR3 region has 14 residues. The CDR3 DNA reads as TGTGCCAGCAGTTTCGGGCAGCGCAATCAGCCCCAGCATTTT. Translating it yields CASSFGQRNQPQHF.

This clonotype was detected a few times. The chain carries TRBV2 and TRBJ2-7; 7 bases are shared with TRBD1. The CDR3 is 15 amino acids. Germline V lookup: CDR1 SNHLY, CDR2 FYNNEI. The V gene end was trimmed by 5 bases and the J gene end by 0 bases; junction bases not matched to a gene: 7. The CDR3 DNA sequence: TGTGCCAGCAGTTTTACAGGGGTTCCCTCCTACGAGCAGTACTTC. Protein sequence: CASSFTGVPSYEQYF. Based on the CDR3 plus reference TRBV2 and TRBJ2-7, the full variable domain is EPEVTQTPSHQVTQMGQEVILRCVPISNHLYFYWYRQILGQKVEFLVSFYNNEISEKSEIFDDQFSVERPDGSNFTLKIRSTKLEDSAMYFCASSFTGVPSYEQYFGPGTRLTVT.

The chain uses TRBV16 and TRBJ1-3; D remains ambiguous. V lost 5 bases, J lost 0 bases, and 11 bases lay in between. Germline CDR1 reads KGHSY; CDR2 reads FQNENV. The CDR3 extends over 15 amino acids. The CDR3 sequence: CASSSGRSSGNTIYF. CDR3 nucleotide sequence: TGTGCCAGCAGCTCCGGACGGAGCTCTGGAAACACCATATATTTT.